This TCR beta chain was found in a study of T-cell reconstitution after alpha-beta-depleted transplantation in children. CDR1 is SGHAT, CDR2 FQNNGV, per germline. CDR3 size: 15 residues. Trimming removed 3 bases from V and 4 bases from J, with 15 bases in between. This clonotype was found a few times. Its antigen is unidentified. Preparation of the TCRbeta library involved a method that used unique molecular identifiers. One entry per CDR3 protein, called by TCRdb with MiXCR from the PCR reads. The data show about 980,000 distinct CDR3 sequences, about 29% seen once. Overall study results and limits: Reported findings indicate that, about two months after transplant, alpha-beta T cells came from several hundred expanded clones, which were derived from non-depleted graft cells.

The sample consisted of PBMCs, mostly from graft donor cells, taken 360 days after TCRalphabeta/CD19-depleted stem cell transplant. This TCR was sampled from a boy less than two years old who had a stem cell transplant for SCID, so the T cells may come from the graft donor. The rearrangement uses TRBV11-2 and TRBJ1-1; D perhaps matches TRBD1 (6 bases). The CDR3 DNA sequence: TGTGCCAGCAGCTTTCACAGGGACATGGGCACTGAAGCTTTCTTT. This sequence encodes CASSFHRDMGTEAFF.